These T cell receptor beta chains were read from a single sample in a study of blood T cells in healthy people across ages. TCRdb fed the 5' RACE reads into MiXCR, producing one record per CDR3 protein. This sample carries roughly 1,700,000 distinct CDR3 sequences, roughly 27% of them seen once, and the ten largest clones take less than 9.5%. Sample: blood. Receptors originate from a woman aged 25 to 45 in good health. Both conserved end residues are part of each CDR3. Each record gives: V gene, clone size, D gene, J gene, CDR3 DNA, CDR3 protein. D genes are given only for firm matches. Clone size is stated in some rows and not others, as once, few, many or a class when expanded.

TRBV12-3/TRBV12-4	.	.	TRBJ1-2	TGTGCCAGCAGTCCCAGGGTAGGGGAGGGCTACACCTTC	CASSPRVGEGYTF
TRBV20-1	many	.	TRBJ2-7	TGCAGTGCTAGATCTCTCTATACCAGCTCCTACGAGCAGTACTTC	CSARSLYTSSYEQYF
TRBV5-1	few	.	TRBJ2-5	TGCGCCAGCAGCTTGGAGCCTAGGGCAAAAGAGACCCAGTACTTC	CASSLEPRAKETQYF
TRBV29-1	many	TRBD2	TRBJ2-3	TGCAGCTACCGACGGGACTACTACACAGATACGCAGTATTTT	CSYRRDYYTDTQYF
TRBV3-1	.	.	TRBJ2-6	TGTGCCAGCAGCCAAGGCCTGAGGGCACTCTCTGGGGCCAACGTCCTGACTTTC	CASSQGLRALSGANVLTF
TRBV6-6	few	TRBD2	TRBJ2-7	TGTGCCAGCACGGCTGCGGGAGGCTACGAGCAGTACTTC	CASTAAGGYEQYF
TRBV15	few	TRBD1	TRBJ2-3	TGTGCCACCAGCACCCGACAGGGAGATACGCAGTATTTT	CATSTRQGDTQYF
TRBV12-3/TRBV12-4	.	TRBD1	TRBJ2-7	TGTGCCAGCAGTTTACAAAGAATGCAGGGGGTATACGAGCAGTACTTC	CASSLQRMQGVYEQYF
TRBV6-1	few	TRBD1	TRBJ2-6	TGTGCCAGCAGTCTTCGACAGGGAAACTCTGGGGCCAACGTCCTGACTTTC	CASSLRQGNSGANVLTF
TRBV15	many	TRBD1	TRBJ2-7	TGTGCCACCAGCAACTCCCGGACAGGAGGAATCGAGCAGTACTTC	CATSNSRTGGIEQYF
TRBV29-1	once	.	TRBJ1-1	TGCAGCGTCCTAGGGAGAGAGACTGAAGCTTTCTTT	CSVLGRETEAFF
TRBV7-3	few	.	TRBJ2-1	TGTGCCAGCAGCTTAATAGGGGGGCTACCCCATGAGCAGTTCTTC	CASSLIGGLPHEQFF
TRBV20-1	.	TRBD1	TRBJ1-5	TGCAGTGCTAGAGGGGACAGTGGTAATCAGCCCCAGCATTTT	CSARGDSGNQPQHF
TRBV5-5	.	.	TRBJ1-4	TGTGCCAGCAGCCGAGGACATAGCCTCAATGAAAAACTGTTTTTT	CASSRGHSLNEKLFF